The rows below give T cell receptor beta chains drawn from one sample of a study of T cells in Graves' hyperthyroidism and ophthalmopathy. Each CDR3 protein gets one entry after TCRdb re-called the multiplex PCR reads with MiXCR. The sample includes roughly 700,000 distinct CDR3 sequences, 15% to 20% of them seen just once. Source material: blood. These receptors were obtained from a man aged 50-60 years with Graves' hyperthyroidism. Each CDR3 is given with its conserved first and last residue. D genes are given only for firm matches. A row's size may be missing; if present it is once, few, many or a size class.

J,D,V,size,DNA,CDR3
TRBJ1-1,NA,TRBV29-1,many,TGCAGCGTTGCATCTGGGAAAGCTGAAGCTTTCTTT,CSVASGKAEAFF
TRBJ1-4,NA,TRBV11-2,few,TGTGCCAGCAGCCCTACCGACGGTGAAAAACTGTTTTTT,CASSPTDGEKLFF
TRBJ2-7,TRBD1,TRBV30,NA,TGTGCCTGGAGCCTCCAGGGGGCGTCCTACGAGCAGTACTTC,CAWSLQGASYEQYF
TRBJ2-7,NA,TRBV7-2,few,TGTGCCAGCAGCCAATTTACCGCGGGTTCCCACGAGCAGTACTTC,CASSQFTAGSHEQYF
TRBJ2-7,NA,TRBV29-1,many,TGCAGCGTTGTAGCGGTAAGGGGCGAGCAGTACTTC,CSVVAVRGEQYF
TRBJ2-3,NA,TRBV2,many,TGTGCCAGCAGTGATTGGGAATTAGATACGCAGTATTTT,CASSDWELDTQYF
TRBJ2-1,NA,TRBV16,many,TGTGCCAGCAGCCAATCCCCTAGTCATGAGCAGTTCTTC,CASSQSPSHEQFF
TRBJ2-2,NA,TRBV3-1,few,TGTGCCAGCAGTGAATCGGTGAACACCGGGGAGCTGTTTTTT,CASSESVNTGELFF
TRBJ1-6,TRBD1,TRBV28,many,TGTGCCAGCACGGGACAGATCAATAATTCACCCCTCCACTTT,CASTGQINNSPLHF
TRBJ2-2,NA,TRBV6-1,many,TGTGCCAGCCCGGGCTACTGGACCGGGGAGCTGTTTTTT,CASPGYWTGELFF
TRBJ2-7,TRBD2,TRBV27,NA,TGTGCCAGCAGTTCCAGCGGGAGGGTTTCCTACGAGCAGTACTTC,CASSSSGRVSYEQYF
TRBJ1-3,NA,TRBV24-1,NA,TGTGCCACCAGTGACCGGGACGTCGGAAACACCATATATTTT,CATSDRDVGNTIYF